Below, 20 T cell receptor beta chains from the same sample are listed, as sequenced in a study of cytomegalovirus exposure and HLA in healthy donors. The primer mix had 60 Vbeta and 13 Jbeta primers. TCRdb keeps only in-frame clones here, not all; method: immunoSEQ multiplex PCR. This table holds about 140,000 clones, roughly four fifths found once. The source material was PBMCs. The origin of the receptors is a female donor in good health and CMV-seronegative.

V gene TRBV5-1 combines with J gene TRBJ2-7; 12 bases agree with TRBD1. Germline V gives CDR1 SGHRS, CDR2 YFSETQ. V dropped 4 bases and J dropped 6; count of bases not matched to a gene: 11. The CDR3 contains 16 residues. CDR3 bases: TGCGCCAGCAGCCTGAAACCCGGGACAGGGGGCCTCGAGCAGTACTTC. Translated, it gives CASSLKPGTGGLEQYF.

CDR3 nucleotides: TGTGCCAGCAGCCAAGTCGACAGGGAAGACACTGAAGCTTTCTTT. Its protein is CASSQVDREDTEAFF. The rearrangement uses TRBV4-2 and TRBJ1-1; 7 bases fit TRBD1. CDR1 and CDR2 from the germline V gene are LGHNA and YNFKEQ. V shed 1 base, J shed 3 bases, and the junction held 5 bases outside the gene matches. The CDR3 consists of 15 residues.

This clone was counted once. This chain joins TRBV5-1 and TRBJ2-1; 9 bases match TRBD1. CDR3 size: 15 residues. V shed 3 bases, J shed 9 bases, and the junction held 10 bases outside the gene matches. Germline values: CDR1 SGHRS, CDR2 YFSETQ. The CDR3 DNA sequence: TGCGCCAGCAGCTCCGGGACAGGGAGTATGGGTGAGCAGTTCTTC. It translates to CASSSGTGSMGEQFF.

This clone showed up just once. The V call is TRBV12-5, the J call TRBJ2-2; the D gene is possibly TRBD1 (5 bases). V lost 3 bases and J 2 bases, leaving 10 bases between the germline ends. Germline values: CDR1 LGHNT, CDR2 FRNRAP. The CDR3 loop spans 15 amino acids. CDR3 loop: CASGLDTGNTGELFF. Written as DNA, the CDR3 is TGTGCTAGTGGTTTAGATACAGGCAACACCGGGGAGCTGTTTTTT. The full variable domain, completed using reference TRBV12-5 and TRBJ2-2, is DARVTQTPRHKVTEMGQEVTMRCQPILGHNTVFWYRQTMMQGLELLAYFRNRAPLDDSGMPKDRFSAEMPDATLATLKIQPSEPRDSAVYFCASGLDTGNTGELFFGEGSRLTVL.

The J gene is TRBJ1-2, the V gene TRBV6-5, with 8 bases matching TRBD1. CDR3 length equals 15 residues. Germline CDR1 reads MNHEY; CDR2 reads SVGAGI. Unmatched junction bases numbered 7, after V lost 6 bases and J lost 1 base. For the CDR3, the DNA is TGTGCCAGCAGACCCAGGGGGCCTGGTAACTATGGCTACACCTTC. This gives the protein CASRPRGPGNYGYTF.

The chain is built from TRBV13 and TRBJ1-2; D is perhaps TRBD1 (6 bases). Trimming stripped 4 bases from V and 4 bases from J, with 16 bases between. Germline V gene sequence: CDR1 PRHDT, CDR2 FYEKMQ (reference sequence). The CDR3 is 15 residues long. The chain's CDR3 is CASSSSPGAFYGYTF. The CDR3 DNA is TGTGCCAGCAGCTCCTCCCCAGGGGCCTTCTATGGCTACACCTTC.

The gene calls are TRBV5-8 and TRBJ1-5; TRBD1 aligns across 7 bases. This CDR3 comprises 14 residues. The germline V gene encodes CDR1 SGHTS and CDR2 YDEGEE. V was clipped by 4 bases and J by 4 bases; unmatched bases: 5. The CDR3 sequence: CASSGGTVNQPQHF. In DNA, the CDR3 is TGTGCCAGCAGCGGAGGGACAGTGAATCAGCCCCAGCATTTT.

The chain couples TRBV19 to TRBJ2-7; D gene ambiguous. Looked up from germline, CDR1 is LNHDA and CDR2 is SQIVND (reference sequence). The CDR3 totals 13 residues. Trimming removed 3 bases at V and 2 bases at J, with 8 bases between. CDR3 sequence: CASSIAETYEQYF. CDR3 bases: TGTGCCAGTAGTATCGCAGAAACCTACGAGCAGTACTTC.

The CDR3 DNA sequence: TGTGCCTGGGAGAACGGGAATGAAAAACTGTTTTTT. Translating gives CAWENGNEKLFF. The chain employs TRBV30 and TRBJ1-4; no firm D call. The CDR3 extends over 12 amino acids. Trimming left V 5 bases short and J 5 bases short, with 9 bases between. CDR1 GTSNPN and CDR2 SVGIG come from the germline V gene (reference sequence).

The CDR3 region has the DNA TGTGCCTGGAGTGTAATAGGGGTGAACACCGGGGAGCTGTTTTTT. It yields the protein CAWSVIGVNTGELFF. This rearrangement joins TRBV30 to TRBJ2-2, with D maybe TRBD1 (5 bases). The CDR3 is 15 amino acids. Trimming stripped 0 bases from V and 1 base from J, with 9 bases between. Germline V gene data show CDR1 as GTSNPN and CDR2 as SVGIG (reference sequence).

J is TRBJ2-7 and V is TRBV5-6, with a possible D match to TRBD2 (6 bases). Trimming shortened V by 6 bases and J by 6 bases, and 16 bases separated the two germline ends. The germline V gene has CDR1 SGHDT and CDR2 YYEEEE. The CDR3 runs to 13 residues. CDR3 nucleotide sequence: TGTGCCAGCATCCTGATGGGGGGTTCCGAGCAGTACTTC. This gives the protein CASILMGGSEQYF.

The V and J genes are TRBV29-1 and TRBJ2-1; D gene ambiguous. The CDR3 length is 13 residues. Per the germline V gene, CDR1 is SQVTM and CDR2 is ANQGSEA. V was clipped by 5 bases and J by 0 bases, with 8 bases between them. As DNA, the CDR3 is TGCAGCGTTCACCTAATCTCCTACAATGAGCAGTTCTTC. Translating it yields CSVHLISYNEQFF.

The chain is built from TRBV29-1 and TRBJ2-3; 7 positions match TRBD1. Germline V lookup: CDR1 SQVTM, CDR2 ANQGSEA. Unmatched junction bases numbered 6, after V lost 5 bases and J lost 4 bases. The CDR3 runs to 13 residues. CDR3 residues: CSVPAGQADTQYF. The CDR3 nucleotides are TGCAGCGTTCCCGCCGGACAGGCAGATACGCAGTATTTT.

The chain combines TRBV5-4 with TRBJ2-2; no firm D call. CDR1 is SGHNT and CDR2 is YYREEE in the germline V gene (reference sequence). The ends were cut back, 1 base at V and 0 bases at J, with 13 bases in the middle. The CDR3 runs to 17 residues. The CDR3 region is CASSLPGGSTNTGELFF. The CDR3 nucleotides are TGTGCCAGCAGCTTGCCGGGTGGCAGCACGAACACCGGGGAGCTGTTTTTT.

The rearrangement joins TRBV10-3 to TRBJ1-1; D gene unclear. The CDR3 runs 14 residues. Germline lookup yields CDR1 ENHRY and CDR2 SYGVKD. V lost 0 bases and J 1 base, leaving 6 bases between the germline ends. CDR3 sequence: CAISESHRNTEAFF. DNA for the CDR3: TGTGCCATCAGTGAGTCTCACAGGAACACTGAAGCTTTCTTT.

This clone came up a few times. The chain has TRBV5-1 and TRBJ1-1, with a possible D match to TRBD1 (6 bases). CDR3 length equals 14 residues. The V and J ends lost 4 bases and 2 bases respectively, with 12 bases between them. CDR1 is SGHRS and CDR2 is YFSETQ in the germline V gene. CDR3 coding DNA: TGCGCCAGCAGCCCCCGGGACACTAACACTGAAGCTTTCTTT. Its translation: CASSPRDTNTEAFF. The entire variable domain, with the rest obtained from reference TRBV5-1 and TRBJ1-1, is as follows: KAGVTQTPRYLIKTRGQQVTLSCSPISGHRSVSWYQQTPGQGLQFLFEYFSETQRNKGNFPGRFSGRQFSNSRSEMNVSTLELGDSALYLCASSPRDTNTEAFFGQGTRLTVV.

V usage is TRBV19 and J usage is TRBJ1-1; D remains unclear. This CDR3 region has 11 residues. Trimming shortened V by 5 bases and J by 5 bases, and 6 bases separated the two germline ends. Germline CDR1 reads LNHDA; CDR2 reads SQIVND (reference sequence). Here the CDR3 reads CASSERTEAFF. DNA of the CDR3: TGTGCCAGTAGTGAGAGAACTGAAGCTTTCTTT.

The gene calls are TRBV7-9 and TRBJ2-2, with D perhaps matching TRBD2 (6 bases). Germline V CDR1 and CDR2: SEHNR, FQNEAQ (reference sequence). The V end was cut by 2 bases, the J end by 3 bases, with 13 bases between. The CDR3 is 16 amino acids. For the CDR3, the DNA is TGTGCCAGCAGCTTATTACGGCGGGACGACACCGGGGAGCTGTTTTTT. This gives the protein CASSLLRRDDTGELFF. The full variable domain, rest sourced from reference TRBV7-9 and TRBJ2-2, is DTGVSQNPRHKITKRGQNVTFRCDPISEHNRLYWYRQTLGQGPEFLTYFQNEAQLEKSRLLSDRFSAERPKGSFSTLEIQRTEQGDSAMYLCASSLLRRDDTGELFFGEGSRLTVL.

The genes are TRBV19 and TRBJ1-2, with D possibly matching TRBD1 (5 bases). Trimming shortened V by 2 bases and J by 6 bases, and 22 bases separated the two germline ends. Germline V gene sequence: CDR1 LNHDA, CDR2 SQIVND (reference sequence). This CDR3 has 17 amino acids. CDR3: CASSIRGGARSWDGYTF. CDR3 in DNA: TGTGCCAGTAGTATAAGAGGAGGGGCCCGGTCGTGGGATGGCTACACCTTC.

V is TRBV7-9 and J is TRBJ2-3; 9 bases agree with TRBD1. The CDR3 runs 14 residues. After removal of 4 bases from V and 14 bases from J, the junction contained 13 bases not matched to a gene. Per germline, CDR1 SEHNR and CDR2 FQNEAQ (reference sequence). The CDR3 here is CASSSPLRTGESYF. DNA of the CDR3: TGTGCCAGCAGCTCCCCACTTCGGACAGGGGAGTCGTATTTT. Combining the CDR3 with reference TRBV7-9 and TRBJ2-3 gives the whole variable domain DTGVSQNPRHKITKRGQNVTFRCDPISEHNRLYWYRQTLGQGPEFLTYFQNEAQLEKSRLLSDRFSAERPKGSFSTLEIQRTEQGDSAMYLCASSSPLRTGESYFGPGTRLTVL.